The rows below give T cell receptor beta chains drawn from one sample of a study of cytomegalovirus exposure and HLA in healthy donors. TCRdb's table, derived via immunoSEQ multiplex PCR, lists solely in-frame clones and lacks some. The sample carries about 170,000 clones, approximately 80% recorded once. The sequenced sample was PBMCs. These receptors all come from a woman aged 50 to 60 in good health and CMV-seropositive. Both conserved end residues are part of each CDR3. Fields, in order: D gene, clone size, J gene, V gene, CDR3 DNA, CDR3 protein. A D gene is named only where the DNA matches it firmly. Where a row states a size, it is once, few, many or the class of an expanded clone; other rows omit it.

NA,NA,TRBJ1-1,TRBV7-3,TGTGCCAGCAGGGCAGGGGCTAACACTGAAGCTTTCTTT,CASRAGANTEAFF
NA,NA,TRBJ2-7,TRBV7-2,TGTGCCAGCAGCACAACGGCTAGCACTCAAGGCTTGCAGTACTTC,CASSTTASTQGLQYF
NA,NA,TRBJ2-1,TRBV9,TGTGCCAGCGGGGACTCAAAATCCTACAATGAGCAGTTCTTC,CASGDSKSYNEQFF
NA,once,TRBJ1-1,TRBV10-3,TGTGCCATCAGTGACCGGCGGACTTCGAACACTGAAGCTTTCTTT,CAISDRRTSNTEAFF
TRBD1,NA,TRBJ1-1,TRBV5-5,TGTGCCAGCAGACCGGACAGGGGGAGAGCTTTCTTT,CASRPDRGRAFF
TRBD2,NA,TRBJ2-2,TRBV5-1,TGCGCCAGCAGTCCTAGCGGGAGTGCTCGAACCGGGGAGCTGTTTTTT,CASSPSGSARTGELFF
NA,once,TRBJ2-7,TRBV18,TGTGCCAGCTCACCACTCCAGGCCAGCTCCTACGAGCAGTACTTC,CASSPLQASSYEQYF
TRBD2,NA,TRBJ2-5,TRBV7-7,TGTGCTAGCAGCCCCGGGACTAGCGGGGGGATCGGCGGAGAGACCCAGTACTTC,CASSPGTSGGIGGETQYF
NA,NA,TRBJ1-1,TRBV5-8,TGTGCCAGCAGCTTGGCGGTTAGCGCTGAAGCTTTCTTT,CASSLAVSAEAFF
NA,NA,TRBJ1-1,TRBV19,TGTGCCAGTACCTCAACAGAGTGGAACACTGAAGCTTTCTTT,CASTSTEWNTEAFF
NA,NA,TRBJ1-5,TRBV19,TGTGCCAGTAGTATCGCGCACGGTCACAATCAGCCCCAGCATTTT,CASSIAHGHNQPQHF
TRBD1,NA,TRBJ1-3,TRBV12-5,TGTGCTAGTCCGCCCCAGGGGGCGACTGGAAACACCATATATTTT,CASPPQGATGNTIYF
NA,NA,TRBJ2-3,TRBV4-3,TGCGCCAGCAGCCAAGCCCCCGCTGGCCAAATTGGTACGCAGTATTTT,CASSQAPAGQIGTQYF
TRBD2,NA,TRBJ2-1,TRBV7-3,TGTGCCAGCAGCCTCAATCGCCAGGTTGGACTAGGTGAGCAGTTCTTC,CASSLNRQVGLGEQFF
NA,once,TRBJ2-7,TRBV7-9,TGTGCCAGCAGCTTTGTCGGCCCCGGGAGCGGGGAGCAGTACTTC,CASSFVGPGSGEQYF
NA,NA,TRBJ2-1,TRBV6-5,TGTGCCAGCACTCAGGACATCTACAATGAGCAGTTCTTC,CASTQDIYNEQFF
NA,few,TRBJ1-3,TRBV5-4,TGTGCCAGCAGCTTGGACGGAGCTCTCGAGGCTGGAAACACCATATATTTT,CASSLDGALEAGNTIYF
TRBD1,NA,TRBJ1-2,TRBV6-1,TGTGCCAGCAGTTCAGACAGGGGTCGAGGCTACACCTTC,CASSSDRGRGYTF
NA,NA,TRBJ2-1,TRBV4-2,TGTGCCAGCAGCCAAGAGGGAGGGGGGGGCCAAACGCTATCCTACAATGAGCAGTTCTTC,CASSQEGGGGQTLSYNEQFF
TRBD2,NA,TRBJ2-1,TRBV5-1,TGCGCCAGCAGCTTGGGGGGCGGGAGTATTTACAATGAGCAGTTCTTC,CASSLGGGSIYNEQFF
NA,NA,TRBJ1-6,TRBV9,TGTGCCAGCAGCGCGGAGGGTGGGTATAATTCACCCCTCCACTTT,CASSAEGGYNSPLHF
TRBD2,NA,TRBJ2-2,TRBV7-9,TGTGCCAGCAGGTTTTCCGCGGGAGGCGACACCGGGGAGCTGTTTTTT,CASRFSAGGDTGELFF
TRBD2,once,TRBJ2-3,TRBV28,TGTGCCAGCAGTTCTCCCGGACTAGCCAATACGCAGTATTTT,CASSSPGLANTQYF
NA,NA,TRBJ1-1,TRBV5-1,TGCGCCAGCAGCTGGTCTAGTCAGGGTACGAACACTGAAGCTTTCTTT,CASSWSSQGTNTEAFF
TRBD1,NA,TRBJ1-5,TRBV6-5,TGTGCCAGCAGTAGCCGACAGGGAATCAATCAGCCCCAGCATTTT,CASSSRQGINQPQHF
NA,NA,TRBJ1-5,TRBV5-1,TGCGCCAGCAGCTTCGACACTAGCAATCAGCCCCAGCATTTT,CASSFDTSNQPQHF
NA,NA,TRBJ1-1,TRBV7-3,TGTGCCAGCAGCCGAACTGGACTGTTTAGGACTGAAGCTTTCTTT,CASSRTGLFRTEAFF
TRBD1,NA,TRBJ1-1,TRBV11-2,TGTGCCAGCGGGTTACAGGGGGGGAACACTGAAGCTTTCTTT,CASGLQGGNTEAFF
TRBD2,NA,TRBJ2-1,TRBV11-2,TGTGCCAGCAGCAAGGCACAAGGACTAGCTTTCAACAATGAGCAGTTCTTC,CASSKAQGLAFNNEQFF
TRBD2,NA,TRBJ2-3,TRBV7-7,TGTGCTAGCAGCTTAGGCGGACTAGCGGGGTTACCAGATACGCAGTATTTT,CASSLGGLAGLPDTQYF
TRBD2,NA,TRBJ2-3,TRBV19,TGTGCCAGTAGTATAGACGGAGCGGGAGGACGAAGCACAGATACGCAGTATTTT,CASSIDGAGGRSTDTQYF
TRBD2,NA,TRBJ2-2,TRBV5-1,TGCGCCAGCAGCTCTAGGACTAGCGGGTATAACACCGGGGAGCTGTTTTTT,CASSSRTSGYNTGELFF
NA,NA,TRBJ1-5,TRBV7-2,TGTGCCAGCAGCATACGGACATCGAATCAGCCCCAGCATTTT,CASSIRTSNQPQHF
TRBD1,NA,TRBJ2-3,TRBV7-2,TGTGCCAGCAGCTCCCGGACAGGGACAGATACGCAGTATTTT,CASSSRTGTDTQYF
TRBD1,NA,TRBJ1-2,TRBV5-1,TGCGCCAGCAGCTTGGGTCGACAGGGGGGCGGCTATGGCTACACCTTC,CASSLGRQGGGYGYTF
NA,NA,TRBJ2-6,TRBV5-1,TGCGCCAGCAGCTTGGGCTCAGCAGGGGTTGGGGCCAACGTCCTGACTTTC,CASSLGSAGVGANVLTF
NA,NA,TRBJ1-5,TRBV10-3,TGTGCCATCCGACAGAAGAATAGCAATCAGCCCCAGCATTTT,CAIRQKNSNQPQHF
NA,once,TRBJ2-1,TRBV9,TGTGCCAGCAGCTTTACTTTGAATGAGCAGTTCTTC,CASSFTLNEQFF
NA,NA,TRBJ1-2,TRBV5-5,TGTGCCAGCAGCTTGGCGGGAGGGCGGGGCTATGGCTACACCTTC,CASSLAGGRGYGYTF
NA,NA,TRBJ2-7,TRBV5-1,TGCGCCAGCAGCTGGCAGGGCTACGAGCAGTACTTC,CASSWQGYEQYF
TRBD2,NA,TRBJ2-1,TRBV7-9,TGTGCCAGCAGCTTAGGATGGCTAGCGGCAAACAATGAGCAGTTCTTC,CASSLGWLAANNEQFF
NA,NA,TRBJ2-5,TRBV18,TGTGCCAGCTCACCCATACTAGGGGGAGAGACCCAGTACTTC,CASSPILGGETQYF
TRBD2,NA,TRBJ2-1,TRBV7-9,TGTGCCAGCAGCTTAGGGAGGACTAGCGGGAGGGATTACAATGAGCAGTTCTTC,CASSLGRTSGRDYNEQFF
TRBD2,NA,TRBJ2-3,TRBV13,TGTGCCAGCAGCTCCCACTGGCGGGGGACCCCCCTTAACACAGATACGCAGTATTTT,CASSSHWRGTPLNTDTQYF
TRBD1,NA,TRBJ2-1,TRBV19,TGTGCCAGTAGTCGATTACCGGGACAGGGTGTGGGTGAGCAGTTCTTC,CASSRLPGQGVGEQFF
NA,once,TRBJ2-1,TRBV27,TGTGCCAGCAGTTACAGTTTCTACAATGAGCAGTTCTTC,CASSYSFYNEQFF
NA,NA,TRBJ1-3,TRBV25-1,TGTGCCAGCAGTGAGTTTAGACGGAGCTCTGGAAACACCATATATTTT,CASSEFRRSSGNTIYF
TRBD1,NA,TRBJ1-2,TRBV5-1,TGCGCCAGCAGCTTGGCCGCAGGGGGGAGCTATGGCTACACCTTC,CASSLAAGGSYGYTF
NA,NA,TRBJ2-2,TRBV7-3,TGTGCCAGCAGCTTTTCGACAGGGAACACCGGGGAGCTGTTTTTT,CASSFSTGNTGELFF
NA,NA,TRBJ2-7,TRBV5-1,TGCGCCAGCAGCTCCCCGGGGTTTGGGGAGCAGTACTTC,CASSSPGFGEQYF
NA,NA,TRBJ2-4,TRBV11-2,TGTGCCAGCAGCTTAGCAGGGTCTGGAAACATTCAGTACTTC,CASSLAGSGNIQYF
TRBD2,NA,TRBJ2-3,TRBV5-4,TGTGCCAGCAGCTTGGCCGGGAGGGGTGCAGATACGCAGTATTTT,CASSLAGRGADTQYF
NA,NA,TRBJ1-3,TRBV5-1,TGCGCCAGCAGCTTGGAATGGCCTGGAAACACCATATATTTT,CASSLEWPGNTIYF
NA,NA,TRBJ2-7,TRBV2,TGTGCCAGCAGAGGGACTGGACCCTACGAGCAGTACTTC,CASRGTGPYEQYF
TRBD1,NA,TRBJ2-7,TRBV2,TGTGCCAGCAGTAGGACAGGGTTGAACGAGCAGTACTTC,CASSRTGLNEQYF
NA,NA,TRBJ1-1,TRBV5-8,TGTGCCAGCAGCCACATCCCGGGTAGGTGGACTGAAGCTTTCTTT,CASSHIPGRWTEAFF
NA,NA,TRBJ2-5,TRBV5-3,TGTGCCAGAAGCTTGTGGCGGCCAGGGATAGAGACCCAGTACTTC,CARSLWRPGIETQYF